This TCR beta chain derives from a study of PD-1 blockade in classical Hodgkin lymphoma. Whole-study results and caveats: CD4+ TCR diversity, unlike CD8+, rose significantly by C4D1.

To note about this clone: Its antigen is undetermined.

Every patient had relapsed following autologous stem cell transplantation, and cohorts differed in brentuximab vedotin exposure. Germline values: CDR1 MNHEY, CDR2 SMNVEV (reference sequence). This CDR3 is 14 amino acids long. Losses at the gene ends were 2 bases for V and 4 bases for J; bases not matched to a gene: 3. Assay used: immunoSEQ multiplex PCR; TCRdb lists only in-frame clones, some missing. Of over 50,000 clones listed, about 85% are singletons. The material was peripheral blood mononuclear cells (PBMCs), obtained at baseline. The chain links TRBV27 to TRBJ1-1, with 8 bases that match TRBD1. The sequence derives from a human donor with classical Hodgkin lymphoma. CDR3: CASSLQDRVTEAFF. The CDR3, as DNA: TGTGCCAGCAGTTTACAGGACAGGGTCACTGAAGCTTTCTTT.